These 13 T cell receptor beta chains share one sample of origin, sequenced in a study of Ad26.COV2.S vaccination and SARS-CoV-2 variants. Treatment specified: some 19 received Ad26.COV2.S at low or high dose, single or two shots; roughly five received placebo; per-sample allocation not given. Vaccine and placebo recipients were sampled on day 63 after the first injection. Repertoires were generated with immunoSEQ multiplex PCR, while TCRdb's copy carries only in-frame clones and drops some. The sample yields 350,000 to 400,000 clones, about 88% seen once. The input for sequencing was peripheral blood, taken in a trial of Ad26.COV2.S vaccine versus placebo. The origin of the receptors is a person aged 18-60 years who received the Ad26.COV2.S COVID-19 vaccine or a placebo.

V is TRBV19 and J is TRBJ1-1, with D hard to call. Germline CDR1 and CDR2: LNHDA and SQIVND (reference sequence). Trimming pared 7 bases from V and 0 bases from J, leaving 15 bases between. The CDR3 runs 15 residues. The CDR3 bases are TGTGCCAGTACCCCAGCTCCGCCGATGAACACTGAAGCTTTCTTT. Translation: CASTPAPPMNTEAFF.

A note on this clone: The sample holds other DNA sequences that translate to the same CDR3. The rearrangement joins TRBV29-1 to TRBJ2-7; D uncertain. The CDR3 has 11 amino acids. Germline V CDR1 and CDR2: SQVTM, ANQGSEA. V lost 3 bases and J lost 3, with 6 bases in between. For the CDR3, the DNA is TGCAGCGTTGAGGTTAGCTACGAGCAGTACTTC. Translated, it gives CSVEVSYEQYF.

J is TRBJ2-5 and V is TRBV2; no clear D gene. The germline CDR1 and CDR2 sequences are SNHLY and FYNNEI. Trimming pared 8 bases from V and 5 bases from J, leaving 9 bases between. The CDR3 loop spans 11 amino acids. The CDR3 nucleotides are TGTGCCAGCCTAGTGGGGGAGACCCAGTACTTC. This encodes CASLVGETQYF.

The V and J genes are TRBV2 and TRBJ2-7; tentative D call: TRBD2 (6 bases). Trimming cost V 2 bases and J 4 bases, with 12 bases left between them. The V gene's germline CDR1 is SNHLY and CDR2 FYNNEI. This CDR3 region has 14 residues. The DNA of the CDR3 is TGTGCCAGCAGTGAACGAGTTCTAGCGTACGAGCAGTACTTC. Its protein is CASSERVLAYEQYF.

The chain links TRBV6-5 to TRBJ1-2; D might be TRBD1 (5 bases). Germline values: CDR1 MNHEY, CDR2 SVGAGI. Trimming stripped 6 bases from V and 0 bases from J, with 11 bases between. The CDR3 is 14 amino acids. CDR3 sequence reads: CASRPGTANYGYTF. CDR3 coding DNA: TGTGCCAGCAGACCCGGGACCGCTAACTATGGCTACACCTTC.

The chain carries TRBV6-5 and TRBJ1-1; D remains ambiguous. V lost 4 bases and J 0 bases, leaving 12 bases between the germline ends. Germline CDR1 is MNHEY and CDR2 is SVGAGI. CDR3 length: 15 amino acids. This chain's CDR3 is CASSSQRIMNTEAFF. The CDR3 DNA is TGTGCCAGCAGTTCACAGCGAATCATGAACACTGAAGCTTTCTTT.

This clone was observed a single time. The chain employs TRBV6-5 and TRBJ2-2, with D maybe TRBD1 (5 bases). Germline assignment: CDR1 MNHEY and CDR2 SVGAGI. The V gene lost 7 bases and the J gene lost 5 bases, with 17 bases spanning the gap. The CDR3 has 15 amino acids. CDR3 amino acids: CASTWEAGITGELFF. CDR3 DNA sequence: TGTGCCAGCACCTGGGAAGCAGGGATTACCGGGGAGCTGTTTTTT.

This clone was picked up a small number of times. The chain uses TRBV7-2 and TRBJ1-3; weak D call: TRBD1 (6 bases). The CDR3 is made up of 15 amino acids. Germline CDR1 reads SGHTA; CDR2 reads FQGNSA. V was clipped by 3 bases and J by 3 bases, with 12 bases between them. The CDR3, as DNA: TGTGCCAGCAGCTTCTCCGGGACATTTGGAAACACCATATATTTT. It is translated as CASSFSGTFGNTIYF.

V gene TRBV6-6 combines with J gene TRBJ1-2, with unresolved D. V was pared by 2 bases and J by 9 bases, with 19 bases between. CDR1 is MNHNY, CDR2 SVGAGI, per germline (reference sequence). The CDR3 totals 15 residues. The CDR3 bases are TGTGCCAGCAGTTACGCCCAGGCCGTGCGTTTGAGCTACACCTTC. This gives the protein CASSYAQAVRLSYTF.

J is TRBJ2-7 and V is TRBV7-2; the D is unclear. The CDR3 length is 13 residues. Per the germline V gene, CDR1 is SGHTA and CDR2 is FQGNSA. The germline V and J ends were trimmed by 0 bases and 3 bases, with 6 bases remaining between them. In nucleotides, the CDR3 is TGTGCCAGCAGCTTAGCGGTGGACTACGAGCAGTACTTC. Its protein product is CASSLAVDYEQYF.

The rearrangement joins TRBV19 to TRBJ1-6; no definite D call. In germline, CDR1 is LNHDA, CDR2 SQIVND (reference sequence). The CDR3 runs 13 residues. With 6 bases removed from V and 1 base from J, the gap between germline ends came to 4 bases. As DNA, the CDR3 is TGTGCCAGTAGGGGATCCTATAATTCACCCCTCCACTTT. Residues: CASRGSYNSPLHF.

The V and J genes are TRBV2 and TRBJ2-1, with D possibly being TRBD1 (6 bases). With 5 bases removed from V and 11 bases from J, the gap between germline ends came to 28 bases. The CDR3 extends over 17 amino acids. Germline assignment: CDR1 SNHLY and CDR2 FYNNEI. DNA of the CDR3: TGTGCCAGCAGTCCGGTCCCTGCAGGGGAATCTACAATGAAGCAGTTCTTC. This encodes CASSPVPAGESTMKQFF.

The chain combines TRBV7-8 with TRBJ1-5; D remains unclear. Germline V gene sequence: CDR1 SGHVS, CDR2 FQNEAQ. The V end lost 2 bases, the J end lost 10 bases, and 15 bases lay between the germline ends. CDR3 size: 14 residues. The CDR3 is CASSLRRTLLPQHF. The CDR3 coding sequence is TGTGCCAGCAGCTTAAGACGGACCCTTTTACCCCAGCATTTT.